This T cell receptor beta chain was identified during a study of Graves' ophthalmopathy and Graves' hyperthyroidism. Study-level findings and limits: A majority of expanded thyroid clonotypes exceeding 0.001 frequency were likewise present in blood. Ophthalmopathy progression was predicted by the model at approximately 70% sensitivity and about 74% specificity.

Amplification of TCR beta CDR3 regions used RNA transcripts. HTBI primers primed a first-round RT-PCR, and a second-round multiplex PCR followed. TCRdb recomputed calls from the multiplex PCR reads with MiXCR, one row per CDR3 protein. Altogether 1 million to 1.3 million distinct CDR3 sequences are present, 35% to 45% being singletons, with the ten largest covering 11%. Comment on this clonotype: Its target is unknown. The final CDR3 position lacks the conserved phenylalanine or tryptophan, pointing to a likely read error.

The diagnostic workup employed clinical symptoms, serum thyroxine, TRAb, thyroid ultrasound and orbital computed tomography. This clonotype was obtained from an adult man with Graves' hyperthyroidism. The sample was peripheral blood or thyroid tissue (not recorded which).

The CDR3 DNA reads as TGCGCCAGCAGCCAGAGGGGACTAGCGGGAGGTCAAGAGACCCAGTACCTC. Residues: CASSQRGLAGGQETQYL. The chain links TRBV5-5 to TRBJ2-5, with 15 bases aligning to TRBD2. Germline V gives CDR1 SGHKS, CDR2 YYEKEE (reference sequence). CDR3 length: 17 residues.